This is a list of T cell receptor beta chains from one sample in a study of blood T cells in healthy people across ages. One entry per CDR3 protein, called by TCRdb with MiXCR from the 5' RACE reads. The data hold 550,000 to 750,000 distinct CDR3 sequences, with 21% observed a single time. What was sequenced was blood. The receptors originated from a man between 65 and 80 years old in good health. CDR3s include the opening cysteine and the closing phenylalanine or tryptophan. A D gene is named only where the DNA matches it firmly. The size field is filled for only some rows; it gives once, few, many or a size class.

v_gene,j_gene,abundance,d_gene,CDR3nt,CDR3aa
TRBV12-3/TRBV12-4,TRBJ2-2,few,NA,TGTGCCAGCAGTCCAGCTAATCGGGAGCTGTTTTTT,CASSPANRELFF
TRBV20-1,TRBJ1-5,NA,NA,TGCAGTGCTAGAGCAGAACAGGGCCTCTCGGGCAATCAGCCCCAGCATTTT,CSARAEQGLSGNQPQHF
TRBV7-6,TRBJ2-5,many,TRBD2,TGTGCCAGCAGCCCTGGGCTAGCGGGAGTTCAAGAGACCCAGTACTTC,CASSPGLAGVQETQYF
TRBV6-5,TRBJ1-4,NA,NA,TGTGCCAGCAGTTACAAGTATAATGAAAAACTGTTTTTT,CASSYKYNEKLFF
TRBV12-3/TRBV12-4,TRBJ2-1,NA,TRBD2,TGTGCCAGCAGTTTAAGCCTAGCGGAATACAATGAGCAGTTCTTC,CASSLSLAEYNEQFF
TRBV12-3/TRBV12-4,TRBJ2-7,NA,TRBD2,TGTGCCAGCAGTTTAGCGGGAGGGCGGCACGAGCAGTACTTC,CASSLAGGRHEQYF
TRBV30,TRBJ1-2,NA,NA,TGTGCCTGGAGTGGGCAGAGGAACTATGGCTACACCTTC,CAWSGQRNYGYTF
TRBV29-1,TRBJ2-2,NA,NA,TGCAGCGTTGACAGTCCGAACACCGGGGAGCTGTTTTTT,CSVDSPNTGELFF
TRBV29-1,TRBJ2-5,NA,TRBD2,TGCAGCGTTGGGGGCGGGAGTCTTTTGGAGACCCAGTACTTC,CSVGGGSLLETQYF
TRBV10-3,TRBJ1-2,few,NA,TGTGCCATCAGAGAGGCCGGGACGACGAACTATGGCTACACCTTC,CAIREAGTTNYGYTF
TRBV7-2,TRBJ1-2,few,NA,TGTGCCAGCAGCCGACAGCCTAACTATGGCTACACCTTC,CASSRQPNYGYTF
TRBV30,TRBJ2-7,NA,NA,TGTGCCTGGAGTGACACCCACTCCTACGAGCAGTACTTC,CAWSDTHSYEQYF
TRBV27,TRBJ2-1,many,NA,TGTGCCGCCCGGGGTTACAATGAGCAGTTCTTC,CAARGYNEQFF
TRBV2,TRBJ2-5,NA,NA,TGTGCCAGCAGTGATGACGCATACCCAGAAGAGACCCAGTACTTC,CASSDDAYPEETQYF
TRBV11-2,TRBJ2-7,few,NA,TGTGCCAGCGGCGCGGAAGCCGGGACTCCCTACGAGCAGTACTTC,CASGAEAGTPYEQYF
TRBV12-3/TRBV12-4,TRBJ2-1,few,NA,TGTGCCAGCAGTTTCGGGACCGGGCGCGAGCAGTTCTTC,CASSFGTGREQFF
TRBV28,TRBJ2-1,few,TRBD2,TGTGCCAGCAGTCTCCGACTAGCGGGAGGGAATGAGCAGTTCTTC,CASSLRLAGGNEQFF
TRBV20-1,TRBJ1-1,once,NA,TGCAGTGCTAAGGGACATCCCATGAACACTGAAGCTTTCTTT,CSAKGHPMNTEAFF
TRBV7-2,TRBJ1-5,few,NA,TGTGCCAGCAGCCTCCTAAATCAGCCCCAGCATTTT,CASSLLNQPQHF
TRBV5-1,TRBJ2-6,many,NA,TGCGCCAGCAGCTTGGACAGTGGCTCTGGGGCCAACGTCCTGACTTTC,CASSLDSGSGANVLTF
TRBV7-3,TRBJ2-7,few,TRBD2,TGTGCCAGCAGCGCGACTAGCGGGAGTCCCCACGAGCAGTACTTC,CASSATSGSPHEQYF
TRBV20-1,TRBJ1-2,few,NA,TGCAGTGCTAGGGAGCCAGGGACTAACTATGGCTACACCTTC,CSAREPGTNYGYTF
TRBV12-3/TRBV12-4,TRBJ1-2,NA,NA,TGTGCCAGCAGTTTACTGGACAGAGGCTACACCTTC,CASSLLDRGYTF
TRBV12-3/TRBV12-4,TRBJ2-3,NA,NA,TGTGCCAGCAGCGCAGGACTAACCCTCACAGATACGCAGTATTTT,CASSAGLTLTDTQYF
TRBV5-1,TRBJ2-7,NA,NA,TGCGCCAGCAGCTCCAGGGTCCCCTACGAGCAGTACTTC,CASSSRVPYEQYF
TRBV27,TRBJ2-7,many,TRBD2,TGTGCCAGCAGGATACGAACGGGACTACGATACTACGAGCAGTACTTC,CASRIRTGLRYYEQYF
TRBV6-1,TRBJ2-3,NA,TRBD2,TGTGCCAGCAGTGAGGGTCCGAGCGGGGGGGCAGATACGCAGTATTTT,CASSEGPSGGADTQYF
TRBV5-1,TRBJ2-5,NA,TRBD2,TGCGCCAGCAGCTTAAGCGGGAGGTTCGAGGAGACCCAGTACTTC,CASSLSGRFEETQYF
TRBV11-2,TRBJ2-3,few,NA,TGTGCCAGCAGCATTCGACCCACCGATACGCAGTATTTT,CASSIRPTDTQYF
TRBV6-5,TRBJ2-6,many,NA,TGTGCCAGCTCAGGCTTCTCTGGGGCCAACGTCCTGACTTTC,CASSGFSGANVLTF
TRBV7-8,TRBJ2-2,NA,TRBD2,TGTGCCAGCAGCTTTAGCGGGAGAGGCACCGGGGAGCTGTTTTTT,CASSFSGRGTGELFF
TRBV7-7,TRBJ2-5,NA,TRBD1,TGTGCTAGCAGCCCGGGACAGGGTATAATGGAGACCCAGTACTTC,CASSPGQGIMETQYF
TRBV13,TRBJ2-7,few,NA,TGTGCCAGCAGCCCCGCACTCAAGCCCGGGTACGAGCAGTACTTC,CASSPALKPGYEQYF
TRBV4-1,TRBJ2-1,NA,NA,TGCGCCAGCAGCCAAGATTCCCTAGCCGTCTCCTACAATGAGCAGTTCTTC,CASSQDSLAVSYNEQFF
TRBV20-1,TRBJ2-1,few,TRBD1,TGCAGTGCTAAGGTAGGGGGCCGTGAGCAGTTCTTC,CSAKVGGREQFF
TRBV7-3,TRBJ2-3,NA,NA,TGTGCCAGCAGCTTATTGGAGGGAGATACGCAGTATTTT,CASSLLEGDTQYF
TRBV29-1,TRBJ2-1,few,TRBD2,TGCAGCGTTGACGGGGTTGCGGGAGGCCTATATGAGCAGTTCTTC,CSVDGVAGGLYEQFF
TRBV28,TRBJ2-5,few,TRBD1,TGTGCCGGCAGTTTAGGGACAGGGGGCAGGGAGACCCAGTACTTC,CAGSLGTGGRETQYF
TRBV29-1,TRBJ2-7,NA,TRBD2,TGCAGCGTCGAAAGACTAGCGGGAGGGAACGAGCAGTACTTC,CSVERLAGGNEQYF
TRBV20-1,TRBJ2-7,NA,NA,TGCAGTGCTAGTCGGGACTTCCCTTCTTCCTACGAGCAGTACTTC,CSASRDFPSSYEQYF
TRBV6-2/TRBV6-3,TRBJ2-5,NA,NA,TGTGCCAGCCTCGGCCGCGGGGTCGAGAAGACCCAGTACTTC,CASLGRGVEKTQYF